These T cell receptor beta chains were read from a single sample in a study of blood T cell repertoires in COVID-19. Clones were read by immunoSEQ multiplex PCR, and TCRdb kept only the in-frame ones, dropping some. The data contain approximately 40,000 clones, less than 95% of them singletons. The sample consisted of peripheral blood. These TCRs come from a human donor in a cohort sampled during active COVID-19. CDR3s include the opening cysteine and the closing phenylalanine or tryptophan. The D gene is left open where the match is weak. Not all rows give a size; the values are once, few, many and, for expanded clones, a class.

v_call,clone_size,d_call,j_call,cdr3_nt,cdr3_aa
TRBV28,-,TRBD1,TRBJ2-7,TGTGCCAGCAGTACACAGGGGTTCTCGTCCTACGAGCAGTACTTC,CASSTQGFSSYEQYF
TRBV5-1,-,TRBD1,TRBJ2-5,TGCGCCAGCAGCTGGGGGACAGGGGCCCAAGAGACCCAGTACTTC,CASSWGTGAQETQYF
TRBV3-1/TRBV3-2,-,-,TRBJ2-2,TGTGCCAGCAGCCAGAGAGGGGGCACCGGGGAGCTGTTTTTT,CASSQRGGTGELFF
TRBV13,-,-,TRBJ2-7,TGTGCCAGCAGCTCGACAGGTCAAAGCTCCTACGAGCAGTACTTC,CASSSTGQSSYEQYF
TRBV28,-,TRBD1,TRBJ2-7,TGTGCCAGCAGTTTATTTTCCAGGGGGTCCTACGAGCAGTACTTC,CASSLFSRGSYEQYF
TRBV6-5,-,-,TRBJ2-3,TGTGCCAGCATGTCTAGCTCGGATACGCAGTATTTT,CASMSSSDTQYF
TRBV5-4,-,TRBD1,TRBJ2-5,TGTGCCAGCAGCCAGGGGGCACACCCCCTGCCGGAGACCCAGTACTTC,CASSQGAHPLPETQYF
TRBV5-1,once,TRBD2,TRBJ2-3,TGCGCCAGCAGCGCGACTAGCGCCGGCACAGATACGCAGTATTTT,CASSATSAGTDTQYF
TRBV3-1/TRBV3-2,-,TRBD1,TRBJ2-5,TGTGCCAGCAGCCATTGGGACAGGGGGCTCCAAGAGACCCAGTACTTC,CASSHWDRGLQETQYF
TRBV7-2,-,-,TRBJ2-5,TGTGCCAGCAGCTTGGCGGGGGCGGGAGAGACCCAGTACTTC,CASSLAGAGETQYF